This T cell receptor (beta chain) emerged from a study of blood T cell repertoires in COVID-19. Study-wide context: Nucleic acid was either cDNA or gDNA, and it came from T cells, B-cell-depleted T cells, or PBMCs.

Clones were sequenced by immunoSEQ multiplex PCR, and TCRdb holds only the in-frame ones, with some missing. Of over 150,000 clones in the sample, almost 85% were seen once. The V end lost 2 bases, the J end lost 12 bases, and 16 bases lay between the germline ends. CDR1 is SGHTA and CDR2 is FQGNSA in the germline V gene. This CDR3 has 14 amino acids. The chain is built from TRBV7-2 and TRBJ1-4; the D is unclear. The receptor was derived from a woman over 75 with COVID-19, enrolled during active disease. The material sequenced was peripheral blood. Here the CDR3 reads CASSLYLTGGELFF. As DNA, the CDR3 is TGTGCCAGCAGCTTATACCTCACGGGCGGGGAACTGTTTTTT.